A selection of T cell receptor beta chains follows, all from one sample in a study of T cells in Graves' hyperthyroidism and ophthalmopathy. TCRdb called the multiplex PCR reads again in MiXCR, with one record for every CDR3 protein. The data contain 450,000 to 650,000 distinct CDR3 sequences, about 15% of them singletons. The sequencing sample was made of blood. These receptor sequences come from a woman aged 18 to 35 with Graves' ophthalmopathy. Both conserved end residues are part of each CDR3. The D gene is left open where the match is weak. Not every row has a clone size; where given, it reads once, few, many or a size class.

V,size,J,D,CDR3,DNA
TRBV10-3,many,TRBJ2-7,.,CAIRARAQGYEQYF,TGTGCCATCAGGGCCCGGGCGCAGGGATACGAGCAGTACTTC
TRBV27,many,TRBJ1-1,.,CASRQGGGTEAFF,TGTGCCAGCAGACAGGGAGGGGGCACTGAAGCTTTCTTT
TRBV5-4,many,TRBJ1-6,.,CASSLGPNSPLHF,TGTGCCAGCAGCTTGGGACCTAATTCACCCCTCCACTTT
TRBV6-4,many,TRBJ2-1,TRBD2,CASSKTSGGNEQFF,TGTGCCAGCAGTAAGACTAGCGGAGGCAATGAGCAGTTCTTC
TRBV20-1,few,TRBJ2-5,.,CSARDPSHAQETQYF,TGCAGTGCTAGAGATCCGTCCCATGCCCAAGAGACCCAGTACTTC
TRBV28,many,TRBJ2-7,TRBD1,CASSTSGTGNYEQYF,TGTGCCAGCAGTACATCCGGGACAGGGAACTACGAGCAGTACTTC
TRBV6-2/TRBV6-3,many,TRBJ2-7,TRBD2,CASSPRTSGGSYEQYF,TGTGCCAGCAGTCCAAGGACTAGCGGGGGATCCTACGAGCAGTACTTC
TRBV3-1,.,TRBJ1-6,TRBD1,CASSQGTGGFYSPLHF,TGTGCCAGCAGCCAGGGGACAGGCGGGTTTTATTCACCCCTCCACTTT
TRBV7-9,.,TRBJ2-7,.,CASSTSWDFPREQYF,TGTGCCAGCAGCACATCTTGGGACTTCCCCCGCGAGCAGTACTTC
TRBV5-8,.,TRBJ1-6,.,CASSLVGRPRNSPLHF,TGTGCCAGCAGCTTGGTAGGTCGTCCCCGGAATTCACCCCTCCACTTT
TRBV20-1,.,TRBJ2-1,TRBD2,CSAVSLAGAPFNEQFF,TGCAGTGCGGTTTCATTAGCGGGGGCCCCTTTCAATGAGCAGTTCTTC
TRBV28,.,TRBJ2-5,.,CASRDRGPQYF,TGTGCCAGCAGGGACCGGGGTCCCCAGTACTTC
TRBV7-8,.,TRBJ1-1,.,CASTYRDSSGRHTEAFF,TGTGCCAGCACATACCGGGACTCTTCAGGACGACACACTGAAGCTTTCTTT
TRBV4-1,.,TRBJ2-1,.,CASSQVTSSYNEQFF,TGCGCCAGCAGCCAAGTTACTAGCTCCTACAATGAGCAGTTCTTC
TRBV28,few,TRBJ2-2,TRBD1,CASTYRDRGTGELFF,TGTGCCAGCACCTACCGGGACAGGGGCACCGGGGAGCTGTTTTTT
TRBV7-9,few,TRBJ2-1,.,CASSPSLRPALAEQFF,TGTGCCAGCAGCCCTAGTTTGCGGCCCGCCTTAGCTGAGCAGTTCTTC
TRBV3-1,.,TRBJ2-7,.,CASSQEGRVTYEQYF,TGCGCCAGCAGCCAAGAAGGCAGAGTGACCTACGAGCAGTACTTC
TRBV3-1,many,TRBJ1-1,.,CASSWGQNTEAFF,TGTGCCAGCAGCTGGGGACAAAACACTGAAGCTTTCTTT
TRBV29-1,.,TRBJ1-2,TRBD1,CSVVWDSLLYGYTF,TGCAGCGTTGTATGGGACAGTCTCCTCTATGGCTACACCTTC
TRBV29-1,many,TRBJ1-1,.,CSVESGDNTEAFF,TGCAGCGTTGAGTCAGGGGATAACACTGAAGCTTTCTTT
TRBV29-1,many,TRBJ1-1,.,CSVELRGDTEAFF,TGCAGCGTTGAGCTCCGAGGGGACACTGAAGCTTTCTTT
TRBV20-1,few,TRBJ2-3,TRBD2,CSGVAGGGTDTQYF,TGCAGTGGGGTAGCGGGAGGGGGCACAGATACGCAGTATTTT
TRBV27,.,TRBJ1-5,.,CASSFGGSHQPQHF,TGTGCCAGCAGTTTTGGGGGTTCGCATCAGCCCCAGCATTTT
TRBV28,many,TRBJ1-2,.,CASRQMADGYTF,TGTGCCAGCAGGCAAATGGCAGATGGCTACACCTTC
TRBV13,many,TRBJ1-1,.,CASSVNAVGTEAFF,TGTGCCAGCAGCGTTAACGCGGTCGGGACTGAAGCTTTCTTT
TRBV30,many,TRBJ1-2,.,CAWSVQSYGYTF,TGTGCCTGGAGTGTACAATCCTATGGCTACACCTTC
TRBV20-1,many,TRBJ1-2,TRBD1,CSATIRTGGRYGYTF,TGCAGTGCCACCATAAGGACAGGGGGCCGCTATGGCTACACCTTC
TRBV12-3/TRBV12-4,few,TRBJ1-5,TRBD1,CASRRGPRQPQHF,TGTGCCAGCAGGAGGGGGCCCCGACAGCCCCAGCATTTT
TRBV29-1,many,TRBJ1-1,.,CSVEVLEGVRSADTEAFF,TGCAGCGTTGAAGTACTGGAGGGGGTCAGGAGCGCGGACACTGAAGCTTTCTTT
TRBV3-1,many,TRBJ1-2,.,CASSTRQGGYTF,TGTGCCAGCAGCACTCGACAAGGAGGCTACACCTTC
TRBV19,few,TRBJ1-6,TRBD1,CASRMGQERISPLHF,TGTGCCAGTAGGATGGGACAGGAGCGGATTTCACCCCTCCACTTT
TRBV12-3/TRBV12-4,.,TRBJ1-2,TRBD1,CASSSRDRGRDSDGYTF,TGTGCCAGCAGTTCGCGGGACAGGGGGCGAGACTCGGACGGCTACACCTTC
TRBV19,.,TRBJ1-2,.,CASSVRDYGYTF,TGTGCCAGTAGTGTCAGGGATTATGGCTACACCTTC
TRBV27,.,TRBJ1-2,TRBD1,CASSFQGGNGYTF,TGTGCCAGCAGTTTTCAAGGGGGCAATGGCTACACCTTC
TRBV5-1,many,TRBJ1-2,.,CASRQRGIYVYGYTF,TGCGCCAGCAGGCAACGCGGGATTTATGTTTATGGCTACACCTTC
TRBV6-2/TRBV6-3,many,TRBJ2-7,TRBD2,CASSTSGRSYEQYF,TGTGCCAGCAGCACTAGCGGGAGGTCTTACGAGCAGTACTTC
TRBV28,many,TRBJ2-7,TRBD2,CASSLGLAGAYEQYF,TGTGCCAGCAGTTTAGGTCTAGCGGGAGCCTACGAGCAGTACTTC
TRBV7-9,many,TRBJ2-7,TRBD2,CASSLVPAGGPYEQYF,TGTGCCAGCAGCTTAGTCCCAGCGGGAGGGCCATACGAGCAGTACTTC
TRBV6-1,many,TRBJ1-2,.,CASSESEGRTWGYTF,TGTGCCAGCAGTGAAAGTGAGGGGCGGACATGGGGCTACACCTTC
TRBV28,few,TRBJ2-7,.,CASRLERTGSYEQYF,TGTGCCAGCAGGTTAGAGCGGACTGGCTCCTACGAGCAGTACTTC
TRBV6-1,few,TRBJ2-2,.,CASSSVAGGSTGELLF,.
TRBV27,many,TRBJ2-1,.,CATISLIFDEQFF,TGTGCCACCATCTCCCTCATATTCGATGAGCAGTTCTTC
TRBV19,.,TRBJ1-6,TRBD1,CAAKQGPGRALHF,TGTGCCGCTAAACAGGGGCCCGGTCGGGCCCTCCACTTT
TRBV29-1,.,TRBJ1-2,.,CSVEEGVWGYGYTF,TGCAGCGTTGAAGAAGGCGTTTGGGGGTATGGCTACACCTTC
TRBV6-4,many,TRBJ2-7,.,CASKDLHYEQYF,TGTGCCAGCAAAGACTTACACTACGAGCAGTACTTC
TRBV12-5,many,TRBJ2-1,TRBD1,CASGTGGRGQYNEQFF,TGTGCTAGTGGGACAGGTGGCAGGGGGCAATACAATGAGCAGTTCTTC
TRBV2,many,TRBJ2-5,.,CASRGVGETQYF,TGTGCCAGCAGGGGGGTGGGCGAGACCCAGTACTTC
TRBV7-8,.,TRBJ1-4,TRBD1,CASSWTGTATNEKLFF,TGTGCCAGCAGCTGGACAGGGACTGCAACTAATGAAAAACTGTTTTTT
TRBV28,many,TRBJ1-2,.,CASSLMGSNYGYTF,TGTGCCAGCAGTTTAATGGGCAGTAACTATGGCTACACCTTC
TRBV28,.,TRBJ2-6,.,CASSLQSGANVLTF,TGTGCCAGCAGTTTACAATCTGGGGCCAACGTCCTGACTTTC
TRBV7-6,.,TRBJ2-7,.,CASSLAQGPGEQYF,TGTGCCAGCAGCTTAGCCCAGGGTCCGGGGGAGCAGTACTTC
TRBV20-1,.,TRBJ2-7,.,CSAAAKRSYEQYF,TGCAGTGCCGCAGCAAAAAGGTCCTACGAGCAGTACTTC
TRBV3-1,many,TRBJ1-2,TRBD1,CASSPSPGGLGGYTF,TGTGCCAGCAGCCCTTCACCAGGGGGTTTGGGCGGCTACACCTTC
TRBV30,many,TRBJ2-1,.,CAWNRGGALNEQFF,TGTGCCTGGAATCGTGGGGGGGCACTCAATGAGCAGTTCTTC
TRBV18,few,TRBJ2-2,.,CASSPPWDYTGELFF,TGTGCCAGCTCACCACCTTGGGACTACACCGGGGAGCTGTTTTTT
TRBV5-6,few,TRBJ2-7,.,CASSLSLFGGYEQYF,TGTGCCAGCAGCTTAAGCTTGTTCGGTGGCTACGAGCAGTACTTC
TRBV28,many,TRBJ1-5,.,CASSGPEDSNQPQHF,TGTGCCAGCAGTGGACCAGAGGATAGCAATCAGCCCCAGCATTTT